These 3 T cell receptor beta chains share one sample of origin, sequenced in a study of CD8 T cells in Susac syndrome. Random-hexamer reverse transcription was applied to roughly 0.5 to 1 ug RNA. TCRdb reanalysed the immunoSEQ multiplex PCR reads using MiXCR and keeps one entry per CDR3 protein. Here the sample spans about 150,000 distinct CDR3 sequences, about 94% being singletons. Sequences were obtained from CD4+ T cells from PBMCs. All receptors derive from a human donor with multiple sclerosis.

The genes are TRBV7-2 and TRBJ2-3, with unresolved D. This CDR3 is 14 amino acids long. Germline V CDR1 and CDR2: SGHTA, FQGNSA. The V gene lost 5 bases and the J gene lost 5 bases, with 14 bases spanning the gap. Here the CDR3 reads CASSPIRVGDTQYF. The CDR3 bases are TGTGCCAGCAGCCCGATTCGGGTTGGAGATACGCAGTATTTT.

The chain recombines TRBV11-2 with TRBJ1-2; D is possibly TRBD1 (6 bases). Trimming left V 3 bases short and J 2 bases short, with 13 bases between. The CDR3 contains 15 residues. Per the germline V gene, CDR1 is SGHAT and CDR2 is FQNNGV. The CDR3 here is CASSLRDKWNYGYTF. The DNA of the CDR3 is TGTGCCAGCAGCTTGCGGGACAAGTGGAACTATGGCTACACCTTC.

The chain has TRBV12-3 or TRBV12-4 and TRBJ1-2; D is perhaps TRBD1 (5 bases). This CDR3 has 12 amino acids. Trimming shortened V by 8 bases and J by 6 bases, and 13 bases separated the two germline ends. This CDR3 reads CASSGTANGYTF. CDR3 DNA: TGTGCCAGCTCCGGGACGGCAAATGGCTACACCTTC.